The 27 T cell receptor beta chains listed next were all sequenced from one sample in a study of neoadjuvant anti-PD-1 for oral cavity cancer. Method: immunoSEQ multiplex PCR; TCRdb's copy keeps in-frame clones and lacks some. The sample records about 14,000 clones, 60% to 70% being singletons. The input for sequencing was PBMCs, taken before nivolumab (anti-PD-1) treatment. The receptors shown here come from a person between 35 and 79 years old with oral cavity squamous cell carcinoma.

This clone has only one observation. V usage is TRBV7-3 and J usage is TRBJ1-1; D unresolved. The CDR3 extends over 14 amino acids. Germline CDR1 reads SGHTA; CDR2 reads FQGTGA. V was trimmed by 2 bases and J by 5 bases, leaving 12 bases between them. The CDR3 protein is CASSLLPMGTEAFF. The CDR3 DNA reads as TGTGCCAGCAGCTTACTACCGATGGGTACTGAAGCTTTCTTT.

The chain uses TRBV10-3 and TRBJ2-7; D unresolved. Trimming pared 6 bases from V and 4 bases from J, leaving 7 bases between. The germline CDR1 and CDR2 sequences are ENHRY and SYGVKD. The CDR3 runs 11 residues. This CDR3 reads CAISDMYEQYF. Here the CDR3 DNA reads TGTGCCATCAGCGACATGTACGAGCAGTACTTC.

The chain is built from TRBV28 and TRBJ2-7; D not resolved. V was shortened by 2 bases and J by 3 bases, with 5 bases between the two germline ends. Germline V gene data show CDR1 as MDHEN and CDR2 as SYDVKM. The CDR3 length is 12 residues. This CDR3 is CASSLKVYEQYF. The CDR3 nucleotides read TGTGCCAGCAGTTTAAAGGTCTACGAGCAGTACTTC.

This chain uses TRBV6-1 with TRBJ1-5; TRBD1 matches 7 bases. The trim removed 4 bases at V and 3 bases at J, leaving 6 bases unmatched. The CDR3 is 15 residues long. Germline CDR1 MNHNS, CDR2 SASEGT. CDR3 protein: CASSVQKGANQPQHF. The DNA for the CDR3 is TGTGCCAGCAGTGTCCAAAAGGGGGCCAATCAGCCCCAGCATTTT.

The chain carries TRBV6-6 and TRBJ2-7; 7 bases line up with TRBD2. Germline CDR1 is MNHNY and CDR2 is SVGAGI (reference sequence). The CDR3 is 15 amino acids. V shed 7 bases and J 3 bases; nucleotides not matched to a gene: 12. The CDR3 coding sequence is TGTGCCAGCAACAAAGGAGGGACTACAGGCTACGAGCAGTACTTC. It encodes CASNKGGTTGYEQYF.

The chain couples TRBV25-1 to TRBJ2-3; D may be TRBD2 (6 bases). Germline V gives CDR1 MGHDK, CDR2 SYGVNS. The V gene lost 4 bases and the J gene lost 0 bases, with 14 bases spanning the gap. The CDR3 loop spans 16 amino acids. DNA for the CDR3: TGTGCCAGCAGTGCGGGGACTTCCTCTAGCACAGATACGCAGTATTTT. Its translation: CASSAGTSSSTDTQYF.

The chain uses TRBV27 and TRBJ2-1, with 9 bases fitting TRBD2. This CDR3 has 15 residues. V gave up 2 bases and J gave up 4 bases; unmatched junction bases: 3. The germline CDR1 and CDR2 sequences are MNHEY and SMNVEV (reference sequence). The CDR3 bases are TGTGCCAGCAGTTTAAGGGCGGGAGGGTACAATGAGCAGTTCTTC. As protein: CASSLRAGGYNEQFF.

The chain has TRBV10-3 and TRBJ1-1; TRBD1 matches 7 bases. V was clipped by 6 bases and J by 1 base; unmatched bases: 2. The germline CDR1 and CDR2 sequences are ENHRY and SYGVKD. The CDR3 extends over 13 amino acids. The CDR3 sequence is CAIRGDRNTEAFF. DNA of the CDR3: TGTGCCATCAGAGGGGACAGGAACACTGAAGCTTTCTTT.

The rearrangement uses TRBV6-4 and TRBJ1-1, with D hard to call. This CDR3 is 14 amino acids long. CDR1 MRHNA and CDR2 SNTAGT come from the germline V gene. Trimming shortened V by 0 bases and J by 6 bases, and 11 bases separated the two germline ends. The CDR3 nucleotides are TGTGCCAGCAGTGACTCCGACGGGTCGGCTGAAGCTTTCTTT. It encodes CASSDSDGSAEAFF.

The V and J genes are TRBV7-2 and TRBJ2-1; D is unclear. The germline V gene has CDR1 SGHTA and CDR2 FQGNSA. V was clipped by 2 bases and J by 9 bases, with 5 bases between them. This CDR3 is 11 amino acids long. The CDR3 protein is CASSLPGEQFF. The CDR3 nucleotides are TGTGCCAGCAGCTTACCCGGTGAGCAGTTCTTC. The variable domain in full, completed from reference TRBV7-2 and TRBJ2-1, reads GAGVSQSPSNKVTEKGKDVELRCDPISGHTALYWYRQSLGQGLEFLIYFQGNSAPDKSGLPSDRFSAERTGGSVSTLTIQRTQQEDSAVYLCASSLPGEQFFGPGTRLTVL.

The sample holds a few counts of this clone. The chain links TRBV7-3 to TRBJ2-2; 9 nucleotides match TRBD2. V dropped 6 bases and J dropped 4; count of bases not matched to a gene: 9. The CDR3 is 16 residues long. Germline lookup yields CDR1 SGHTA and CDR2 FQGTGA. The CDR3 is CASSPIAGAITGELFF. Written as DNA, the CDR3 is TGTGCCAGCAGTCCCATAGCGGGAGCGATCACCGGGGAGCTGTTTTTT.

Here the CDR3 reads CASSSMTGNYGYTF. The CDR3 DNA reads TGTGCCAGCAGTTCCATGACAGGAAACTATGGCTACACCTTC. The chain employs TRBV6-5 and TRBJ1-2, with TRBD1 as a possible D gene (6 bases). Germline V lookup: CDR1 MNHEY, CDR2 SVGAGI. Trimming took off 4 bases at V and 2 bases at J, with 11 bases between the two ends. The CDR3 totals 14 residues.

Only a few counts were recorded for this clone. The J gene is TRBJ2-1, the V gene TRBV7-9; 11 positions agree with TRBD2. The V and J ends lost 4 bases and 4 bases, in that order; junction bases with no gene match: 3. The CDR3 covers 15 residues. The germline gives CDR1 SEHNR, CDR2 FQNEAQ (reference sequence). Here the CDR3 reads CASSWGLAEYNEQFF. CDR3 DNA sequence: TGTGCCAGCAGCTGGGGACTAGCGGAGTACAATGAGCAGTTCTTC.

The chain employs TRBV27 and TRBJ1-1; D unclear. From germline, CDR1 is MNHEY and CDR2 SMNVEV (reference sequence). This CDR3 has 13 amino acids. V dropped 1 base and J dropped 1 base, with 4 bases sitting between them. Here the CDR3 reads CASSLWGNTEAFF. For the CDR3, the DNA is TGTGCCAGCAGTTTATGGGGGAACACTGAAGCTTTCTTT.

This clone occurred once. The chain uses TRBV6-5 and TRBJ1-5, with a weak D call TRBD1 (6 bases). Germline CDR1 is MNHEY and CDR2 is SVGAGI. Trimming cost V 0 bases and J 4 bases, with 10 bases left between them. CDR3 length equals 15 residues. The CDR3 nucleotides read TGTGCCAGCAGTTACTCGGACAGCGGAAATCAGCCCCAGCATTTT. Protein: CASSYSDSGNQPQHF.

In this sample, this clone turned up a few times. CDR3 coding DNA: TGTGCCAGCTCACAGATGGGACAGGGAGGCCGGGAGCTGTTTTTT. It encodes CASSQMGQGGRELFF. V usage is TRBV18 and J usage is TRBJ2-2; 9 nucleotides align to TRBD1. The CDR3 contains 15 residues. V dropped 4 bases and J dropped 9; count of bases not matched to a gene: 9. The germline V gene has CDR1 KGHSH and CDR2 LQKENI.

The V and J genes are TRBV19 and TRBJ2-7; the match to TRBD1 covers 7 bases. The J segment lost 0 bases and the V segment lost 3 bases, leaving 5 bases of the junction unmatched. CDR3 size: 15 residues. Germline V gene lookup returns CDR1 LNHDA and CDR2 SQIVND (reference sequence). The CDR3: CASSISRDSSYEQYF. DNA for the CDR3: TGTGCCAGTAGTATTTCTCGGGACAGCTCCTACGAGCAGTACTTC.

This clone appeared a few times. This chain uses TRBV2 with TRBJ1-5; D call uncertain. The CDR3 runs to 15 residues. Germline V gives CDR1 SNHLY, CDR2 FYNNEI. Between the trimmed V and J ends, which lost 7 bases and 2 bases, there was a span of 15 bases. This chain's CDR3 is CASIAFLGGNQPQHF. CDR3 nucleotides: TGTGCCAGCATCGCCTTTCTCGGGGGCAATCAGCCCCAGCATTTT.

The rearrangement links TRBV7-7 to TRBJ2-7, with 10 bases matching TRBD1. The CDR3 covers 14 residues. CDR1 is SSHAT and CDR2 is FNYEAQ in the germline V gene (reference sequence). The V segment lost 5 bases and the J segment 5 bases; nucleotides outside the gene matches: 6. CDR3 region: CASSPGQGVHEQYF. CDR3 in DNA: TGTGCCAGCAGCCCAGGACAGGGGGTCCACGAGCAGTACTTC.

This chain joins TRBV18 and TRBJ1-6; 11 nucleotides match TRBD1. With 6 bases clipped from V and 8 bases from J, the junction kept 3 bases outside the gene matches. The CDR3 has 14 residues. The V gene's germline CDR1 is KGHSH and CDR2 LQKENI. The CDR3 DNA sequence: TGTGCCAGCTCTCGGGACAGGGGGGATTCACCCCTCCACTTT. Protein: CASSRDRGDSPLHF.

A single count supports this clone. The genes are TRBV7-6 and TRBJ1-6; weak D call: TRBD1 (6 bases). The CDR3 length is 16 residues. The V end lost 5 bases, the J end lost 2 bases, and 13 bases lay between the germline ends. Germline V CDR1 and CDR2: SGHVS, FNYEAQ. CDR3: CASSPQGGAYNSPLHF. CDR3 in DNA: TGTGCCAGCAGCCCCCAAGGGGGGGCCTATAATTCACCCCTCCACTTT.

The chain employs TRBV7-9 and TRBJ2-1; weak D call: TRBD2 (6 bases). Germline V lookup: CDR1 SEHNR, CDR2 FQNEAQ (reference sequence). V was shortened by 3 bases and J by 5 bases, with 11 bases between the two germline ends. The CDR3 spans 14 residues. CDR3 coding DNA: TGTGCCAGCAGCTTGAGGCGGGAAAACAATGAGCAGTTCTTC. This translates into CASSLRRENNEQFF.

Only a few counts were recorded for this clone. V is TRBV6-1 and J is TRBJ1-3, with 8 bases fitting TRBD1. Unmatched junction bases numbered 7, after V lost 9 bases and J lost 3 bases. CDR1 MNHNS and CDR2 SASEGT come from the germline V gene. CDR3 length: 14 residues. The CDR3 DNA reads TGTGCCAGTTTGGACAGGGACCTTGGAAACACCATATATTTT. This gives the protein CASLDRDLGNTIYF.

J is TRBJ1-3 and V is TRBV18; no reliable D call. Germline loops: CDR1 KGHSH, CDR2 LQKENI. The CDR3 has 15 residues. V dropped 3 bases and J dropped 0 bases, with 9 bases sitting between them. The CDR3 region is CASSPNVLSGNTIYF. CDR3 DNA: TGTGCCAGCTCACCGAACGTCCTCTCTGGAAACACCATATATTTT.

The chain joins TRBV5-1 to TRBJ1-1, with D possibly TRBD1 on 5 matching bases. Trimming removed 2 bases at V and 8 bases at J, with 10 bases between. Germline CDR1 and CDR2: SGHRS and YFSETQ. The CDR3 consists of 12 residues. CDR3 bases: TGCGCCAGCAGCTTTCCGGGGCGAGAAGCTTTCTTT. Residues: CASSFPGREAFF.

The V gene is TRBV5-6, the J gene TRBJ1-6, with a possible D match to TRBD1 (6 bases). V was cut by 1 base and J by 7 bases, with 12 bases left in between. Germline CDR1 SGHDT, CDR2 YYEEEE. The CDR3 spans 15 residues. CDR3 DNA sequence: TGTGCCAGCAGCTTGCGGGGGGCAGGCAATTCACCCCTCCACTTT. This gives the protein CASSLRGAGNSPLHF.

This rearrangement joins TRBV6-9 to TRBJ2-7, with no clear D. Trimming removed 2 bases at V and 10 bases at J, with 0 bases between. Germline V gene lookup returns CDR1 MNHGY and CDR2 SVAAGI. The CDR3 contains 8 residues. CDR3 nucleotides: TGTGCCAGCAGTTATCAGTACTTC. Its translation is CASSYQYF.